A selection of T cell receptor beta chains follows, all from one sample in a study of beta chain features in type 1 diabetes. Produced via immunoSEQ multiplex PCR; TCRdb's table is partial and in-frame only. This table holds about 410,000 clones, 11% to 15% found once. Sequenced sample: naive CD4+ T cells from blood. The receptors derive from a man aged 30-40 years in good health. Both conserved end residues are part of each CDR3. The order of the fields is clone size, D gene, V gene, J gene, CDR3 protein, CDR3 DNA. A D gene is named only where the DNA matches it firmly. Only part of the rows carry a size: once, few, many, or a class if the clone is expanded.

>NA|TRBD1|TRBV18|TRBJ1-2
CASSPTRTDRGHGYTF
TGTGCCAGCTCCCCGACCCGAACGGACAGGGGGCATGGCTACACCTTC
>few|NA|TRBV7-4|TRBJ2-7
CASTTGTYEQYF
TGTGCCAGCACAACTGGAACCTACGAGCAGTACTTC
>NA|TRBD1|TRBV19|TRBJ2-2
CASCGQAWAGELFF
TGTGCCAGTTGCGGACAGGCATGGGCCGGGGAGCTGTTTTTT
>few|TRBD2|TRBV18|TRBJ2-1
CASSPLGTSGSPEQFF
TGTGCCAGCTCACCACTCGGGACTAGCGGGAGCCCTGAGCAGTTCTTC
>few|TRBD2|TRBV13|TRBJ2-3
CASSLRLAGVVTDTQYF
TGTGCCAGCAGCTTACGGCTAGCGGGAGTGGTAACAGATACGCAGTATTTT
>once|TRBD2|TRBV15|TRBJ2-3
CATSSTGLASSLDTQYF
TGTGCCACCAGCAGCACGGGACTAGCGAGTTCGTTGGATACGCAGTATTTT
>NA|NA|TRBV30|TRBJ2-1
CAWSRGFNEQFF
TGTGCCTGGAGTCGTGGCTTCAATGAGCAGTTCTTC
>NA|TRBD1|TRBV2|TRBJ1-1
CASSADRVGTEAFF
TGTGCCAGCAGTGCAGACAGGGTGGGAACTGAAGCTTTCTTT
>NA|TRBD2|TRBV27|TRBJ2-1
CASRRSGMWYNEQFF
TGTGCCAGCAGACGGAGCGGGATGTGGTACAATGAGCAGTTCTTC
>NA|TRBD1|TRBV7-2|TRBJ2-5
CASSPGGGAQETQYF
TGTGCCAGCAGCCCAGGGGGTGGGGCACAAGAGACCCAGTACTTC
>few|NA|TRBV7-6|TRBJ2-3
CASSLASETDTQYF
TGTGCCAGCAGCTTAGCGTCCGAGACAGATACGCAGTATTTT
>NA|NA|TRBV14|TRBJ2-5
CASSELEAHQETQYF
TGTGCCAGCAGCGAACTCGAGGCCCATCAAGAGACCCAGTACTTC
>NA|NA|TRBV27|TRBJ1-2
CASSLSTGNYGYTF
TGTGCCAGCAGTTTATCAACAGGGAACTATGGCTACACCTTC
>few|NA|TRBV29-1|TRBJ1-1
CSVVRKGNTEAFF
TGCAGCGTTGTTCGGAAGGGGAACACTGAAGCTTTCTTT